Listed below are T cell receptor beta chains from one sample, sequenced in a study of identical twins. TCRdb reanalysed the 5' RACE reads using MiXCR and keeps one entry per CDR3 protein. The data show a few hundred thousand distinct CDR3 sequences, approximately 25% seen once. This sample was also put to use in a study of T cells expressing NK-cell markers.

The sequenced sample was CD4+ T cells sorted from blood. The receptors were gathered from a woman younger than 35 in good health. CDR3s include the opening cysteine and the closing phenylalanine or tryptophan. The D gene is left open where the match is weak. Where a row states a size, it is once, few, many or the class of an expanded clone; other rows omit it.

D gene: NA; J gene: TRBJ2-1; clone size: few; CDR3 length: 13; V gene: TRBV29-1; CDR3 DNA: TGCAGCGTTGACAAGGGGGGGGGAGGTGAGCAGTTCTTC; CDR3 protein: CSVDKGGGGEQFF
D gene: NA; J gene: TRBJ1-1; clone size: few; CDR3 length: 16; V gene: TRBV4-1; CDR3 DNA: TGCGCCAGCAGCCAAGATCCGCGGCAGGGTCACACTGAAGCTTTCTTT; CDR3 protein: CASSQDPRQGHTEAFF
D gene: NA; J gene: TRBJ2-3; clone size: NA; CDR3 length: 14; V gene: TRBV5-6; CDR3 DNA: TGTGCCAGCAGCTTGGCCCTTCTCGGGGATACGCAGTATTTT; CDR3 protein: CASSLALLGDTQYF
D gene: NA; J gene: TRBJ2-1; clone size: few; CDR3 length: 14; V gene: TRBV12-3/TRBV12-4; CDR3 DNA: TGTGCCAGCACTTCAATCCTCCCCCACAATGAGCAGTTCTTC; CDR3 protein: CASTSILPHNEQFF
D gene: NA; J gene: TRBJ2-5; clone size: NA; CDR3 length: 13; V gene: TRBV5-8; CDR3 DNA: TGTGCCAGCACCCCGGACCTCCAAGAGACCCAGTACTTC; CDR3 protein: CASTPDLQETQYF
D gene: NA; J gene: TRBJ2-5; clone size: few; CDR3 length: 14; V gene: TRBV7-9; CDR3 DNA: TGTGCCAGCAGCCCCGGAGGGGACCGGGAGACCCAGTACTTC; CDR3 protein: CASSPGGDRETQYF
D gene: NA; J gene: TRBJ2-4; clone size: few; CDR3 length: 14; V gene: TRBV5-1; CDR3 DNA: TGCGCCAGCAGCTTTCGGGCTACATCGGACATTCAGTACTTC; CDR3 protein: CASSFRATSDIQYF
D gene: TRBD1; J gene: TRBJ1-1; clone size: NA; CDR3 length: 15; V gene: TRBV5-1; CDR3 DNA: TGCGCCAGCAGCTTACAGGGGGCCAGCAACACTGAAGCTTTCTTT; CDR3 protein: CASSLQGASNTEAFF
D gene: NA; J gene: TRBJ1-1; clone size: NA; CDR3 length: 13; V gene: TRBV20-1; CDR3 DNA: TGCAGTGCTTTCCCAATACCCGGGACATTGTGCGTCTTT; CDR3 protein: CSAFPIPGTLCVF
D gene: NA; J gene: TRBJ2-7; clone size: few; CDR3 length: 14; V gene: TRBV10-2; CDR3 DNA: TGCGCCAGCCAATATTCGGGTTCCTCCTACGAGCAGTACTTC; CDR3 protein: CASQYSGSSYEQYF
D gene: TRBD2; J gene: TRBJ2-1; clone size: NA; CDR3 length: 18; V gene: TRBV27; CDR3 DNA: TGTGCCAGCTCACGGGGACTAGCGCCTAGGCGGGGCTACAATGAGCAGTTCTTC; CDR3 protein: CASSRGLAPRRGYNEQFF
D gene: TRBD2; J gene: TRBJ2-1; clone size: few; CDR3 length: 15; V gene: TRBV5-1; CDR3 DNA: TGCGCCAGCAGCCTTAGCGGGAGTTTCCACAATGAGCAGTTCTTC; CDR3 protein: CASSLSGSFHNEQFF
D gene: NA; J gene: TRBJ2-7; clone size: NA; CDR3 length: 11; V gene: TRBV20-1; CDR3 DNA: TGCAGTGCTAGACGTCCCTACGAGCAGTACTTC; CDR3 protein: CSARRPYEQYF
D gene: NA; J gene: TRBJ1-2; clone size: few; CDR3 length: 12; V gene: TRBV20-1; CDR3 DNA: TGCAGTGCTGTGACAGGAGAGGGGGGCTACACCTTC; CDR3 protein: CSAVTGEGGYTF
D gene: TRBD2; J gene: TRBJ2-7; clone size: NA; CDR3 length: 13; V gene: TRBV20-1; CDR3 DNA: TGCAGTGCTAGAGGGCGGGAGCCCTACGAGCAGTACTTC; CDR3 protein: CSARGREPYEQYF
D gene: NA; J gene: TRBJ2-7; clone size: NA; CDR3 length: 14; V gene: TRBV10-3; CDR3 DNA: TGTGCCATCAGTGAGTCGACTACCTACTACGAGCAGTACTTC; CDR3 protein: CAISESTTYYEQYF
D gene: NA; J gene: TRBJ1-2; clone size: NA; CDR3 length: 11; V gene: TRBV12-3/TRBV12-4; CDR3 DNA: TGTGCCAGCCGGGGGGGCGGAGGCTACACCTTC; CDR3 protein: CASRGGGGYTF
D gene: NA; J gene: TRBJ2-3; clone size: NA; CDR3 length: 14; V gene: TRBV20-1; CDR3 DNA: TGCAGTGCTAAGGTCGGGGGGCCTAGAGATACGCAGTATTTT; CDR3 protein: CSAKVGGPRDTQYF
D gene: NA; J gene: TRBJ2-7; clone size: NA; CDR3 length: 13; V gene: TRBV29-1; CDR3 DNA: TGCAGCGTTGAATCGTACGGAACCTACGAGCAGTACTTC; CDR3 protein: CSVESYGTYEQYF
D gene: NA; J gene: TRBJ2-3; clone size: NA; CDR3 length: 11; V gene: TRBV16; CDR3 DNA: TGTGCCAGCAACTTGAGGGATACGCAGTATTTT; CDR3 protein: CASNLRDTQYF
D gene: TRBD1; J gene: TRBJ2-2; clone size: NA; CDR3 length: 13; V gene: TRBV28; CDR3 DNA: TGTGCCGGGGGTTTGACAGGGCCCGGGGAGCTGTTTTTT; CDR3 protein: CAGGLTGPGELFF
D gene: NA; J gene: TRBJ1-2; clone size: NA; CDR3 length: 16; V gene: TRBV20-1; CDR3 DNA: TGCAGTGCTAGCGAGAGAGCCGGGGGGCTAGACTATGGCTACACCTTC; CDR3 protein: CSASERAGGLDYGYTF
D gene: NA; J gene: TRBJ2-7; clone size: few; CDR3 length: 13; V gene: TRBV10-3; CDR3 DNA: TGTGCCATCAGTGCCGGGGTTCGGGGCGAGCAGTACTTC; CDR3 protein: CAISAGVRGEQYF
D gene: TRBD1; J gene: TRBJ1-3; clone size: NA; CDR3 length: 15; V gene: TRBV5-1; CDR3 DNA: TGCGCCAGCAGCTCGACAGGGGAGTCGGGAAACACCATATATTTT; CDR3 protein: CASSSTGESGNTIYF
D gene: NA; J gene: TRBJ2-3; clone size: NA; CDR3 length: 11; V gene: TRBV20-1; CDR3 DNA: TGCAGTGCTTTGCCGGAGGCAACGCAGTATTTT; CDR3 protein: CSALPEATQYF
D gene: NA; J gene: TRBJ2-5; clone size: NA; CDR3 length: 14; V gene: TRBV20-1; CDR3 DNA: TGCAGTGCTGCCGCCCGGGACTTCCAAGAGACCCAGTACTTC; CDR3 protein: CSAAARDFQETQYF
D gene: NA; J gene: TRBJ1-3; clone size: few; CDR3 length: 14; V gene: TRBV5-1; CDR3 DNA: TGCGCCAGCAGTTCAGGGGCCGCCGGAAACACCATATATTTT; CDR3 protein: CASSSGAAGNTIYF
D gene: TRBD1; J gene: TRBJ2-3; clone size: NA; CDR3 length: 13; V gene: TRBV13; CDR3 DNA: TGTGCCAGCATGGACAGGGCCACAGATACGCAGTATTTT; CDR3 protein: CASMDRATDTQYF
D gene: NA; J gene: TRBJ2-5; clone size: NA; CDR3 length: 14; V gene: TRBV20-1; CDR3 DNA: TGCAGTGCTAGCGGCAACGGCGGGGCAGAGACCCAGTACTTC; CDR3 protein: CSASGNGGAETQYF
D gene: NA; J gene: TRBJ2-2; clone size: few; CDR3 length: 12; V gene: TRBV28; CDR3 DNA: TGTGCCAGCAGTTTTAGTTCCGGGGAGCTGTTTTTT; CDR3 protein: CASSFSSGELFF
D gene: NA; J gene: TRBJ1-1; clone size: few; CDR3 length: 17; V gene: TRBV6-5; CDR3 DNA: TGTGCCAGCAGTTACTTAGCGTTCGGAGGCGTGAACACTGAAGCTTTCTTT; CDR3 protein: CASSYLAFGGVNTEAFF
D gene: TRBD2; J gene: TRBJ2-1; clone size: NA; CDR3 length: 14; V gene: TRBV20-1; CDR3 DNA: TGCAGTGCTGCGGGGACTAGCGGGGGAAATGAGCAGTTCTTC; CDR3 protein: CSAAGTSGGNEQFF
D gene: NA; J gene: TRBJ1-5; clone size: few; CDR3 length: 13; V gene: TRBV12-3/TRBV12-4; CDR3 DNA: TGTGCCAGCAACGAGAATAGCAATCAGCCCCAGCATTTT; CDR3 protein: CASNENSNQPQHF
D gene: NA; J gene: TRBJ2-3; clone size: few; CDR3 length: 15; V gene: TRBV5-1; CDR3 DNA: TGCGCCAGCAGCTTGGTTGAAGTTCTCACAGATACGCAGTATTTT; CDR3 protein: CASSLVEVLTDTQYF
D gene: NA; J gene: TRBJ2-3; clone size: few; CDR3 length: 15; V gene: TRBV12-3/TRBV12-4; CDR3 DNA: TGTGCCAGCAACCCTAGGGGGGGGAGCACAGATACGCAGTATTTT; CDR3 protein: CASNPRGGSTDTQYF
D gene: TRBD2; J gene: TRBJ2-1; clone size: NA; CDR3 length: 13; V gene: TRBV19; CDR3 DNA: TGTGCCAGTATTGAGCGGGGGAACAATGAGCAGTTCTTC; CDR3 protein: CASIERGNNEQFF
D gene: NA; J gene: TRBJ2-7; clone size: few; CDR3 length: 14; V gene: TRBV5-6; CDR3 DNA: TGTGCCAGCAGCCAATTGGGCCTAACCTACGAGCAGTACTTC; CDR3 protein: CASSQLGLTYEQYF